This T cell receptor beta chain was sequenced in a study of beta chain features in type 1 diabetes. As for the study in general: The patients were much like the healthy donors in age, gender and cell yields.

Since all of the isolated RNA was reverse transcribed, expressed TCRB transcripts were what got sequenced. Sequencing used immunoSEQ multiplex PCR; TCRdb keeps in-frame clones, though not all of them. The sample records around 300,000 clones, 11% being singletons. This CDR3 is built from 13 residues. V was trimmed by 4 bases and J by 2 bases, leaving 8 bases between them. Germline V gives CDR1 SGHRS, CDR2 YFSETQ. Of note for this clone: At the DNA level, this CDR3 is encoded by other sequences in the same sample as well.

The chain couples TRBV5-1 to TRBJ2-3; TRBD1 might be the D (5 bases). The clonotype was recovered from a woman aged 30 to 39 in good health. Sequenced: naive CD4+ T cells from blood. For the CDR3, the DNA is TGCGCCAGCAGCCAGGGTGACACAGATACGCAGTATTTT. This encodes CASSQGDTDTQYF.